Presented here are 20 T cell receptor beta chains from one specimen sequenced in a study of T cell responses to AZD1222 COVID-19 vaccine (TCRdb year 2021). The time point label, as the study defines it: baseline before first vaccination. Library prep was done by the immunoSEQ multiplex PCR assay. TCRdb took over this immuneACCESS table, retaining in-frame rearrangements with V and J assigned. Such tables are incomplete; in checked studies, under half of the missing clones stem from an unresolved V gene, and the remainder is unexplained. The sample table contains 95,000 to 150,000 clones; only one count was recorded for approximately 85% of them. Of the sample, 6.2% is held by the ten largest clones. Sequences were derived from peripheral blood, sampled on day 0 of AZD1222 vaccination. These receptors all stem from an adult in good health.

DNA of the CDR3: TGTGCCAGCAGTTACTATCAGGGGAATAGCAATCAGCCCCAGCATTTT. The encoded protein is CASSYYQGNSNQPQHF. The chain links TRBV28 to TRBJ1-5; maybe TRBD1 (6 bases). CDR1 and CDR2 (germline): MDHEN, SYDVKM. The CDR3 spans 16 residues. Trimming cost V 4 bases and J 0 bases, with 13 bases left between them. Filled out from reference TRBV28 and TRBJ1-5, the complete variable domain reads DVKVTQSSRYLVKRTGEKVFLECVQDMDHENMFWYRQDPGLGLRLIYFSYDVKMKEKGDIPEGYSVSREKKERFSLILESASTNQTSMYLCASSYYQGNSNQPQHFGDGTRLSIL.

V gene TRBV4-2 combines with J gene TRBJ2-1, with TRBD1 as a possible D gene (5 bases). V dropped 0 bases and J dropped 0 bases, with 12 bases sitting between them. CDR1 is LGHNA, CDR2 YNFKEQ, per germline. The CDR3 has 17 amino acids. The CDR3 is CASSQDRQGGSYNEQFF. DNA of the CDR3: TGTGCCAGCAGCCAAGATAGGCAGGGCGGCTCCTACAATGAGCAGTTCTTC.

The gene calls are TRBV19 and TRBJ1-5; D perhaps matches TRBD1 (6 bases). CDR1 and CDR2 from the germline V gene are LNHDA and SQIVND (reference sequence). The CDR3 has 15 residues. Trimming took 1 base from V and 8 from J, leaving 15 bases between them. The CDR3 coding sequence is TGTGCCAGTAGTATAGGCCAGGGGCCGAGGGAGCCCCAGCATTTT. This gives the protein CASSIGQGPREPQHF.

V usage is TRBV18 and J usage is TRBJ1-2; the match to TRBD1 covers 8 bases. This CDR3 contains 14 residues. The germline V gene encodes CDR1 KGHSH and CDR2 LQKENI. With V trimmed by 1 base and J by 6 bases, 4 bases remained unmatched. The CDR3 nucleotides are TGTGCCAGCTCACCACTCGGACAGGGTGATGGCTACACCTTC. It encodes CASSPLGQGDGYTF.

The chain employs TRBV28 and TRBJ1-4; a weak D match, TRBD1 (6 bases). The CDR3 covers 13 residues. Trimming shortened V by 5 bases and J by 8 bases, and 12 bases separated the two germline ends. The germline V gene has CDR1 MDHEN and CDR2 SYDVKM. The DNA of the CDR3 is TGTGCCAGCAGTGAACCGGGGGGCGAAAAACTGTTTTTT. Amino acid sequence: CASSEPGGEKLFF.

The J gene is TRBJ2-1, the V gene TRBV7-9; 7 nucleotides match TRBD2. CDR1 is SEHNR and CDR2 is FQNEAQ in the germline V gene (reference sequence). The CDR3 consists of 15 residues. The trim removed 4 bases at V and 1 base at J, leaving 4 bases unmatched. This chain's CDR3 is CASSSSSGSYNEQFF. CDR3 DNA: TGTGCCAGCAGCTCCTCTAGCGGTTCCTACAATGAGCAGTTCTTC.

This rearrangement joins TRBV14 to TRBJ1-1, with D maybe TRBD1 (6 bases). CDR3 length: 14 residues. The germline gives CDR1 SGHDN, CDR2 FVKESK. V gave up 1 base and J gave up 11 bases, with 17 bases separating them. The CDR3 loop is CASSQAGARGVAFF. In nucleotides, the CDR3 is TGTGCCAGCAGCCAAGCGGGGGCACGAGGTGTGGCTTTCTTT. Full variable domain (missing parts from reference TRBV14 and TRBJ1-1): EAGVTQFPSHSVIEKGQTVTLRCDPISGHDNLYWYRRVMGKEIKFLLHFVKESKQDESGMPNNRFLAERTGGTYSTLKVQPAELEDSGVYFCASSQAGARGVAFFGQGTRLTVV.

This clone has ten or more counts. The CDR3 here is CASRDPGGGPSYEQYF. DNA for the CDR3: TGTGCCAGCAGAGATCCTGGCGGGGGCCCCTCCTACGAGCAGTACTTC. V and J are TRBV2 and TRBJ2-7; maybe TRBD2 (7 bases). This CDR3 spans 16 amino acids. Germline-derived CDR1 and CDR2 are SNHLY and FYNNEI. V shed 6 bases and J shed 0 bases, with 18 bases lying between them.

The CDR3 region is CSASGGQGGYTF. The CDR3 DNA reads TGCAGTGCTAGTGGGGGGCAGGGTGGCTACACCTTC. The chain joins TRBV20-1 to TRBJ1-2; the D gene is possibly TRBD1 (6 bases). CDR1 and CDR2 (germline): DFQATT, SNEGSKA (reference sequence). This CDR3 is built from 12 residues. Trimming cost V 3 bases and J 7 bases, with 12 bases left between them.

The V gene is TRBV6-5, the J gene TRBJ1-1; D is unclear. The CDR3 spans 13 residues. V gave up 8 bases and J gave up 0 bases, with 10 bases separating them. Germline CDR1 reads MNHEY; CDR2 reads SVGAGI. CDR3 in DNA: TGTGCCAGCTCAGTTTCCCTGAACACTGAAGCTTTCTTT. It specifies CASSVSLNTEAFF.

V and J are TRBV15 and TRBJ1-6; D might be TRBD1 (6 bases). In germline, CDR1 is LNHNV, CDR2 YYDKDF (reference sequence). Trimming took 2 bases from V and 7 from J, leaving 12 bases between them. This CDR3 contains 15 residues. The CDR3 sequence: CATSRNREGNSPLHF. CDR3 DNA: TGTGCCACCAGCAGAAACAGGGAGGGGAATTCACCCCTCCACTTT.

The chain links TRBV18 to TRBJ1-1; D is uncertain. Germline-derived CDR1 and CDR2 are KGHSH and LQKENI. Trimming left V 0 bases short and J 4 bases short, with 12 bases between. The CDR3 runs to 15 residues. The CDR3 DNA is TGTGCCAGCTCACCACCGGAGAAACGGGGCACTGAAGCTTTCTTT. This gives the protein CASSPPEKRGTEAFF. Full variable domain (rest looked up from reference TRBV18 and TRBJ1-1): NAGVMQNPRHLVRRRGQEARLRCSPMKGHSHVYWYRQLPEEGLKFMVYLQKENIIDESGMPKERFSAEFPKEGPSILRIQQVVRGDSAAYFCASSPPEKRGTEAFFGQGTRLTVV.

This clone has a single count. The V gene is TRBV7-2, the J gene TRBJ1-2; D not resolved. Trimming stripped 1 base from V and 8 bases from J, with 8 bases between. The CDR3 totals 12 residues. Germline assignment: CDR1 SGHTA and CDR2 FQGNSA. The CDR3 bases are TGTGCCAGCAGCTTAGTTTATGAGGGCTACACCTTC. Its translation: CASSLVYEGYTF.

This chain joins TRBV5-4 and TRBJ1-1; no firm D call. Germline CDR1 reads SGHNT; CDR2 reads YYREEE (reference sequence). Trimming took 4 bases from V and 1 from J, leaving 8 bases between them. The CDR3 sequence is 13 residues long. The CDR3 loop reads CASSPNKNTEAFF. The CDR3 DNA sequence: TGTGCCAGCAGCCCCAACAAGAACACTGAAGCTTTCTTT. Full variable domain (outside the CDR3, taken from reference TRBV5-4 and TRBJ1-1): ETGVTQSPTHLIKTRGQQVTLRCSSQSGHNTVSWYQQALGQGPQFIFQYYREEENGRGNFPPRFSGLQFPNYSSELNVNALELDDSALYLCASSPNKNTEAFFGQGTRLTVV.

The genes are TRBV7-2 and TRBJ2-7, with TRBD1 matching over 7 bases. Germline V gives CDR1 SGHTA, CDR2 FQGNSA. The CDR3 spans 12 residues. With 5 bases clipped from V and 5 bases from J, the junction kept 3 bases outside the gene matches. Here the CDR3 DNA reads TGTGCCAGCAGCCCTACAGGGGACGAGCAGTACTTC. Its translation is CASSPTGDEQYF.

The chain has TRBV30 and TRBJ1-6; 7 bases are a match to TRBD1. The CDR3 is made up of 13 amino acids. Germline V gene sequence: CDR1 GTSNPN, CDR2 SVGIG (reference sequence). Trimming removed 5 bases from V and 7 bases from J; junction bases left unmatched: 5. CDR3 amino acids: CAWYPGGNSPLHF. CDR3 DNA: TGTGCCTGGTATCCAGGGGGGAATTCACCCCTCCACTTT.

The chain employs TRBV6-5 and TRBJ1-2; a possible D gene is TRBD1 (5 bases). The CDR3 length is 14 residues. Germline V lookup: CDR1 MNHEY, CDR2 SVGAGI. V lost 7 bases and J 4 bases, leaving 16 bases between the germline ends. This chain's CDR3 is CASTREEGIYGYTF. The CDR3 coding sequence is TGTGCCAGCACCCGCGAGGAGGGGATCTATGGCTACACCTTC.

This clone showed up just once. The J gene is TRBJ2-3, the V gene TRBV9, with 7 bases that match TRBD2. Germline CDR1 SGDLS, CDR2 YYNGEE. V gave up 0 bases and J gave up 2 bases; unmatched junction bases: 6. The CDR3 runs to 16 residues. In DNA, the CDR3 is TGTGCCAGCAGCGTAGGGCCCGGGGGGACCACAGATACGCAGTATTTT. This codes for CASSVGPGGTTDTQYF.

V gene TRBV3-1 (or the pseudogene TRBV3-2) combines with J gene TRBJ2-7; unclear D gene. V dropped 1 base and J dropped 2 bases, with 12 bases sitting between them. Per germline, CDR1 LGHDT and CDR2 YNNKEL (reference sequence). This CDR3 is 15 amino acids long. CDR3 protein: CASSQGVTSTYEQYF. In nucleotides, the CDR3 is TGTGCCAGCAGCCAAGGAGTTACATCGACCTACGAGCAGTACTTC.

This sequence joins TRBV4-2 and TRBJ2-5, with D possibly being TRBD2 (6 bases). This CDR3 spans 15 amino acids. Trimming left V 3 bases short and J 5 bases short, with 16 bases between. Germline CDR1 reads LGHNA; CDR2 reads YNFKEQ. The CDR3 is CASSHTNVGRETQYF. CDR3 DNA sequence: TGTGCCAGCAGCCACACGAACGTGGGGAGGGAGACCCAGTACTTC.